Listed below are T cell receptor beta chains from one sample, sequenced in a study of tumor and adjacent non-tumor tissue in lung cancer. TCRdb processed the multiplex PCR reads anew with MiXCR; each CDR3 protein has one entry. The sample yields 60,000 or so distinct CDR3 sequences, over 60% seen once. The sample comprised distant non-tumor lung tissue. These receptors all come from a man in his sixties or seventies with non-small cell lung cancer. The CDR3 runs from the conserved cysteine through the conserved F or W. Each record gives: V gene, J gene, CDR3 length, clone size, D gene, CDR3 protein, CDR3 DNA. A D gene is named only where the DNA matches it firmly. Expanded clones are given a class, and other clones once, few, many or no size at all.

TRBV20-1	TRBJ2-7	15	few	TRBD2	CSARGLAGLPYEQYF	TGCAGTGCCAGAGGGCTAGCGGGGTTACCCTACGAGCAGTACTTC
TRBV11-2	TRBJ1-3	15	-	-	CAISTYRESGKTIYF	TGTGCCATCAGCACCTACAGGGAAAGCGGAAAGACCATATATTTT
TRBV11-2	TRBJ2-7	15	medium-sized	-	CASSLDGGGRYEQYF	TGTGCCAGCAGCTTAGACGGCGGGGGCCGATACGAGCAGTACTTC
TRBV12-3/TRBV12-4	TRBJ1-2	12	-	-	CASSLSGNGHTF	TGTGCCAGCAGTTTAAGCGGGAATGGCCACACCTTC
TRBV24-1	TRBJ2-2	14	-	-	CATSDSLVIGELFF	TGTGCCACCAGTGATTCTTTAGTAATCGGGGAGCTGTTTTTT
TRBV20-1	TRBJ1-5	14	-	-	CSVGGASFGQPQHF	TGCAGCGTTGGGGGGGCTTCGTTCGGTCAACCCCAGCATTTT
TRBV5-1	TRBJ1-5	14	few	-	CASSQGPNNQPQHF	TGCGCCAGCAGCCAGGGACCGAACAATCAGCCCCAGCATTTT
TRBV5-1	TRBJ2-3	16	once	-	CASSPVQGFGTDTQYF	TGCGCCAGCAGCCCAGTTCAGGGGTTTGGCACAGATACACAGTATTTT
TRBV28	TRBJ1-2	13	-	TRBD1	CATRTGGEFGYTF	TGTGCCACCCGGACAGGGGGTGAGTTTGGCTACACCTTC
TRBV20-1	TRBJ2-5	14	once	-	CSAQDGVVQETQYF	TGCAGTGCCCAGGACGGGGTCGTCCAAGAGACCCAGTACTTC
TRBV11-3	TRBJ2-5	16	-	TRBD2	CASRGLAGELGETQYF	TGTGCCAGCAGAGGACTAGCGGGAGAACTCGGGGAGACCCAGTACTTC
TRBV6-1	TRBJ2-5	12	-	-	CTGPGGGETQYF	TGTACCGGACCCGGCGGAGGAGAGACCCAGTACTTC
TRBV20-1	TRBJ2-1	15	-	-	CSARDRQALPNEQFF	TGCAGTGCTAGGGACCGACAGGCTCTACCCAATGAGCAGTTCTTC
TRBV10-1	TRBJ1-2	13	few	-	CASSGSLLSGYTF	TGCGCCAGCAGTGGGTCGTTGCTGAGTGGCTACACCTTC
TRBV20-1	TRBJ2-2	16	-	TRBD1	CSTRELGQEITGELFF	TGCAGTACTAGGGAGCTCGGACAGGAGATCACCGGGGAGCTGTTTTTT
TRBV28	TRBJ1-6	15	-	-	CASISPQSYNSLPHF	TGTGCCAGCATCTCACCCCAGTCCTATAATTCACTCCCCCACTTT
TRBV11-2	TRBJ1-2	13	-	-	CAISRYVDQRPYF	TGTGCCATCAGCCGATATGTGGACCAGCGCCCTTACTTC
TRBV30	TRBJ1-6	15	-	-	CAWTNTGGRSPPLHF	TGTGCCTGGACCAACACTGGGGGCCGGTCACCTCCCCTCCACTTT
TRBV5-1	TRBJ2-3	15	-	-	CASTWGNLSTNTQYF	TGCGCCAGCACCTGGGGCAACCTTAGCACAAATACGCAGTATTTT
TRBV28	TRBJ2-1	22	many	-	CASSPRLLTLALPGLIYNEQFF	TGTGCCAGCAGTCCCCGCCTACTGACTCTGGCCCTGCCGGGACTGATATACAATGAGCAGTTCTTC
TRBV11-3	TRBJ2-1	15	-	TRBD2	CASNLLAGVNNKQFF	TGCGCCAGCAACCTTCTAGCGGGGGTTAACAATAAGCAGTTCTTC
TRBV6-2/TRBV6-3	TRBJ1-1	13	-	-	CASSHRTSIEAFF	TGTGCCAGCAGCCACAGGACAAGCATTGAAGCTTTCTTT
TRBV5-1	TRBJ2-2	17	-	TRBD1	CASSSRSDRRNTGELLF	TGCGCCAGCAGCTCACGGTCGGACAGGAGAAACACCGGGGAACTGTTATTT
TRBV28	TRBJ2-4	17	-	-	CASSFLSGDDAKNIQYF	TGTGCCAGCAGTTTCCTCTCAGGGGACGATGCCAAAAACATTCAGTACTTC
TRBV14	TRBJ1-2	17	many	-	CASSQDRGYGSVRSYTF	TGTGCCAGCAGCCAAGATCGGGGGTATGGTTCCGTTCGTAGCTACACCTTC
TRBV11-2	TRBJ2-3	16	-	-	CASSSLSGLNTDTQYF	TGTGCCAGTAGCTCCCTTAGCGGCCTTAACACAGATACGCAGTATTTT
TRBV11-2	TRBJ2-6	18	-	-	CGSSSRMIGFSGANVLIF	TGTGGCAGCAGCTCGAGGATGATTGGGTTCTCTGGGGCCAACGTTCTGATTTTC
TRBV11-2	TRBJ2-4	15	-	-	CASSPEGVAKNIEYF	TGTGCCAGCAGCCCCGAAGGGGTAGCCAAAAACATTGAGTACTTC
TRBV5-1	TRBJ2-3	18	many	TRBD2	CASSSFGLAGSHSDTQYF	TGCGCCAGCAGCTCTTTCGGACTAGCGGGAAGTCACTCAGATACGCAGTATTTT
TRBV7-2	TRBJ1-3	12	many	-	CASSLNGNTIYF	TGTGCCAGCAGCTTAAACGGAAACACCATATATTTT
TRBV12-3/TRBV12-4	TRBJ1-1	14	-	-	CASSLSRRGTDALF	TGTGCCAGCAGTTTGAGCAGAAGGGGCACTGATGCTTTATTT
TRBV11-2	TRBJ2-2	16	-	-	CACSLGLKLGAGELFF	TGTGCTTGCAGCTTGGGACTCAAGCTAGGGGCCGGGGAGCTGTTTTTT
TRBV11-2	TRBJ2-7	17	-	-	CVSSLLQDTLSSYEQYF	TGTGTCAGCAGCTTATTACAGGATACCCTGAGCTCCTATGAGCAGTACTTC